These 9 T cell receptor beta chains share one sample of origin, sequenced in a study of shared clonotypes between healthy human individuals. Sequencing used immunoSEQ multiplex PCR; TCRdb keeps in-frame clones, though not all of them. Of some 2,400,000 clones listed, under 97% are singletons. Sequences were obtained from naive CD4+ T cells sorted from blood. The subset was: CD45RA+ positively selected. The receptors were gathered from a man aged 18 to 29 in good health.

The chain employs TRBV7-8 and TRBJ1-6; D not resolved. From germline, CDR1 is SGHVS and CDR2 FQNEAQ. V shed 5 bases and J shed 7 bases, with 15 bases lying between them. The CDR3 has 15 amino acids. The chain's CDR3 is CASSRALTANSPLHF. DNA of the CDR3: TGTGCCAGCAGCCGGGCCTTAACAGCAAATTCACCCCTCCACTTT.

The chain links TRBV9 to TRBJ2-1; D gene ambiguous. The CDR3 contains 14 residues. Looked up from germline, CDR1 is SGDLS and CDR2 is YYNGEE. V lost 4 bases to trimming and J lost 9 bases, with 17 bases between them. The CDR3: CASSLEGGQGEQFF. The CDR3 bases are TGTGCCAGCAGCCTCGAAGGCGGCCAAGGTGAGCAGTTCTTC.

This chain links TRBV6-1 with TRBJ1-5, with TRBD1 matching over 8 bases. Germline CDR1 MNHNS, CDR2 SASEGT. The CDR3 length is 14 residues. The J segment lost 5 bases and the V segment lost 7 bases, leaving 7 bases of the junction unmatched. The CDR3 spells CASIFDRGDQPQHF. DNA of the CDR3: TGTGCCAGCATCTTCGACAGGGGAGATCAGCCCCAGCATTTT.

Points on this clone: Compared with germline, one end of the junction differs, possibly owing to a read error. The chain recombines TRBV7-9 with TRBJ1-6; D is unresolved. Per the germline V gene, CDR1 is SEHNR and CDR2 is FQNEAQ (reference sequence). The CDR3 spans 17 residues. The chain's CDR3 is CASSLVMTVSYNSPPHF. The CDR3 region has the DNA TGTGCCAGCAGCTTAGTTATGACGGTCTCCTATAATTCACCCCCCCACTTT. Based on the CDR3 plus reference TRBV7-9 and TRBJ1-6, the full variable domain is DTGVSQNPRHKITKRGQNVTFRCDPISEHNRLYWYRQTLGQGPEFLTYFQNEAQLEKSRLLSDRFSAERPKGSFSTLEIQRTEQGDSAMYLCASSLVMTVSYNSPPHFGNGTRLTVT.

This clone was seen only once. The V gene is TRBV2, the J gene TRBJ1-2; D is ambiguous. V lost 1 base to trimming and J lost 0 bases, with 9 bases between them. CDR3 length: 15 amino acids. Germline V lookup: CDR1 SNHLY, CDR2 FYNNEI. CDR3 sequence: CASSEEWTANYGYTF. Here the CDR3 DNA reads TGTGCCAGCAGTGAAGAGTGGACGGCTAACTATGGCTACACCTTC.

For this clone: Other DNA sequences in this specimen translate into the identical CDR3. The chain recombines TRBV6-6 with TRBJ1-2; D gene unclear. Germline V lookup: CDR1 MNHNY, CDR2 SVGAGI (reference sequence). This CDR3 has 12 residues. V was clipped by 6 bases and J by 3 bases, with 8 bases between them. In nucleotides, the CDR3 is TGTGCCAGCAGCCAAGGTGACTATGGCTACACCTTC. Translation gives CASSQGDYGYTF.

The gene calls are TRBV7-2 and TRBJ2-2; 11 bases are a match to TRBD2. With V trimmed by 5 bases and J by 3 bases, 2 bases remained unmatched. The germline V gene has CDR1 SGHTA and CDR2 FQGNSA. The CDR3 has 15 residues. This CDR3 reads CASSRGLADTGELFF. In DNA form, the CDR3 reads TGTGCCAGCAGCCGGGGACTAGCGGACACCGGGGAGCTGTTTTTT.

The rearrangement joins TRBV15 to TRBJ2-5; 7 bases are shared with TRBD1. J lost 3 bases, V lost 1 base, and 5 bases had no gene match. The CDR3 has 15 amino acids. Germline V gives CDR1 LNHNV, CDR2 YYDKDF (reference sequence). CDR3 sequence (DNA): TGTGCCACCAGCAGAGGGACAGGAGTTAAAGAGACCCAGTACTTC. Translation gives CATSRGTGVKETQYF. The whole variable domain, filled in from reference TRBV15 and TRBJ2-5, reads DAMVIQNPRYQVTQFGKPVTLSCSQTLNHNVMYWYQQKSSQAPKLLFHYYDKDFNNEADTPDNFQSRRPNTSFCFLDIRSPGLGDTAMYLCATSRGTGVKETQYFGPGTRLLVL.

The chain links TRBV18 to TRBJ2-7; 8 nucleotides match TRBD2. The V and J ends lost 6 bases and 4 bases, in that order; junction bases with no gene match: 5. This CDR3 spans 13 amino acids. CDR1 KGHSH and CDR2 LQKENI come from the germline V gene. CDR3 bases: TGTGCCAGCTCGGGTAGCGGGGTTTACGAGCAGTACTTC. Translation: CASSGSGVYEQYF.